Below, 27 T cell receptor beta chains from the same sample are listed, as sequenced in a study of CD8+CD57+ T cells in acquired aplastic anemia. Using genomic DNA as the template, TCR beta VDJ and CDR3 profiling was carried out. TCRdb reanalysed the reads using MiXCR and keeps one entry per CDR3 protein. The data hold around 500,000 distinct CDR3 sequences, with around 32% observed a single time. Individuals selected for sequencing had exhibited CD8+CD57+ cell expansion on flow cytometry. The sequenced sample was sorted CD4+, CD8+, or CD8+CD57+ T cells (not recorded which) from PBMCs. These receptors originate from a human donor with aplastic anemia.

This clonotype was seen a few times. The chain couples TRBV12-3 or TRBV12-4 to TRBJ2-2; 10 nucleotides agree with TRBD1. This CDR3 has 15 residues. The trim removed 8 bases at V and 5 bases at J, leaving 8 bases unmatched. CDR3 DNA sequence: TGTGCCAGCGGTAGACAGGGGGCGGGAACCGGGGAGCTGTTTTTT. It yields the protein CASGRQGAGTGELFF.

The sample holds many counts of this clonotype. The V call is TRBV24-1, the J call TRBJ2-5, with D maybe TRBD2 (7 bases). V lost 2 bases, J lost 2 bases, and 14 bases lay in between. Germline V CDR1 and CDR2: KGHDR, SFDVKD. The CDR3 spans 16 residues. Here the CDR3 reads CATSDSPGRGQETQYF. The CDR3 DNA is TGTGCCACCAGTGATTCACCAGGGAGGGGGCAAGAGACCCAGTACTTC.

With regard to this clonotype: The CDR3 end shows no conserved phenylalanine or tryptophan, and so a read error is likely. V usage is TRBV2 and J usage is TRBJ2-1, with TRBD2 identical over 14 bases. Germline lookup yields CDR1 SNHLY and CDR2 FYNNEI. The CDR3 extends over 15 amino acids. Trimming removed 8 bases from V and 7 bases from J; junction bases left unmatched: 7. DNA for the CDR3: TGTGCCAGCCCGGGACTAGCGGGGGCTTATAATGAGCAGTTCCTC. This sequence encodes CASPGLAGAYNEQFL.

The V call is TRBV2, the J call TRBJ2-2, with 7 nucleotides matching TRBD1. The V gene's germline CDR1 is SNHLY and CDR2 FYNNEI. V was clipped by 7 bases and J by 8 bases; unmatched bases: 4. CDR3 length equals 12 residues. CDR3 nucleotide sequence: TGTGCCAGCACCACGGACAGGGGGGAGCTGTTTTTT. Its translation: CASTTDRGELFF.

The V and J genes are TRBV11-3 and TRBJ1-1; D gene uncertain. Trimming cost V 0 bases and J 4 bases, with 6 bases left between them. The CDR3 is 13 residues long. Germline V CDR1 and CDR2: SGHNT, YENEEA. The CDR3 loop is CASSLDPSTEAFF. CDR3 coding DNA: TGTGCCAGCAGCTTAGATCCCAGCACTGAAGCTTTCTTT. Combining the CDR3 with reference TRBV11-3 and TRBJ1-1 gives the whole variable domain EAGVVQSPRYKIIEKKQPVAFWCNPISGHNTLYWYLQNLGQGPELLIRYENEEAVDDSQLPKDRFSAERLKGVDSTLKIQPAELGDSAVYLCASSLDPSTEAFFGQGTRLTVV.

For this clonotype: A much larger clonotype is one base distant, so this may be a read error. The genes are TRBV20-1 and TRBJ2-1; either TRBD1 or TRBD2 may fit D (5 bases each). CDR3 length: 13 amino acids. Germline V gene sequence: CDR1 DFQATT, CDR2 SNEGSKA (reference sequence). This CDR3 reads CSARAGTNNEQSF. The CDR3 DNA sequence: TGCAGTGCTAGAGCCGGGACGAACAATGAGCAGTCCTTC.

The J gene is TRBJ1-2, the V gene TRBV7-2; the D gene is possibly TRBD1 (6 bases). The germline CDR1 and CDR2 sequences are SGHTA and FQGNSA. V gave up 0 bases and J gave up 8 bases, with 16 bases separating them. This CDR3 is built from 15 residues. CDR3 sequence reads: CASSLASGDRSGYTF. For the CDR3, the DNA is TGTGCCAGCAGCTTAGCTTCAGGGGATCGGTCCGGCTACACCTTC.

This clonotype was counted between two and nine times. The CDR3 DNA sequence: TGCGCCAGCAGCTCCGTCGTGACCGGGGAGCTGTTTTTT. Translation gives CASSSVVTGELFF. The genes are TRBV4-3 and TRBJ2-2, with D unclear. The V gene lost 5 bases and the J gene lost 5 bases, with 9 bases spanning the gap. CDR1 and CDR2 (germline): LGHNA, YSLEER. CDR3 length equals 13 residues.

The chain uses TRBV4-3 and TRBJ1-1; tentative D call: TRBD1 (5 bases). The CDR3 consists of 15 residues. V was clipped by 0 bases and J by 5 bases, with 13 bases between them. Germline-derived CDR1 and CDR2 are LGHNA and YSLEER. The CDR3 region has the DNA TGCGCCAGCAGCCAAGACGTTGGGGGGGGAACTGAAGCTTTCTTT. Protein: CASSQDVGGGTEAFF.

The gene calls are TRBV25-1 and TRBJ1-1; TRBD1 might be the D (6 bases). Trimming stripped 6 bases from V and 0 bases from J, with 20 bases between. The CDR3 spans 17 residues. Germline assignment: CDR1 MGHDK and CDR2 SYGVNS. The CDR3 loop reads CASSQDVDSTMNTEAFF. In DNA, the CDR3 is TGTGCCAGCAGCCAAGACGTGGACAGTACCATGAACACTGAAGCTTTCTTT.

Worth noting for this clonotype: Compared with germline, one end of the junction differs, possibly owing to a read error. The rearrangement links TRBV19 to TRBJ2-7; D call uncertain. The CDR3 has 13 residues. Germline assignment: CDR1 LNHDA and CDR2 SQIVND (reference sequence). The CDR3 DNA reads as TGTGCCAGTAGTAGCTGGGCCTCCTACAAGCAGTACTTC. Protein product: CASSSWASYKQYF. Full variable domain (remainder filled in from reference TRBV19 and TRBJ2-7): DGGITQSPKYLFRKEGQNVTLSCEQNLNHDAMYWYRQDPGQGLRLIYYSQIVNDFQKGDIAEGYSVSREKKESFPLTVTSAQKNPTAFYLCASSSWASYKQYFGPGTRLTVT.

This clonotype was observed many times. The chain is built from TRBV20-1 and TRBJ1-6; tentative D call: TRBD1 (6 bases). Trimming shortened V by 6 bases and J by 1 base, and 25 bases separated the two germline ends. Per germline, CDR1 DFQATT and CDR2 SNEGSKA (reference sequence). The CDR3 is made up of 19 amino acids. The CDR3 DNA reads TGCAGTGCCCGACCGGGGGACACGAGGATATCGTCCTATAATTCACCCCTCCACTTT. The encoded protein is CSARPGDTRISSYNSPLHF.

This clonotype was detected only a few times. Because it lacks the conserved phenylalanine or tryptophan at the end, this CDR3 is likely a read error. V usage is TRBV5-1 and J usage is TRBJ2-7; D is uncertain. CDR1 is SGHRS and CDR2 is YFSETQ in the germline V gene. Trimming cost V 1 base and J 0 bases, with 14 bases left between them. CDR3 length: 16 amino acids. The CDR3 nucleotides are TGCGCCAGCAGCTTGCTCCCGACGGAGACCTCCTACGAGCAGTACCTC. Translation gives CASSLLPTETSYEQYL.

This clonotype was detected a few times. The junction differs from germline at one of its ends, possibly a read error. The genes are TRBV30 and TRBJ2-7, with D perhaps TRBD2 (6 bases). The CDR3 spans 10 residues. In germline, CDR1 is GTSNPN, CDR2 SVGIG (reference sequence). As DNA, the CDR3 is TGTGCCTGGGGGAGGACCGGATCGACCTTC. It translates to CAWGRTGSTF.

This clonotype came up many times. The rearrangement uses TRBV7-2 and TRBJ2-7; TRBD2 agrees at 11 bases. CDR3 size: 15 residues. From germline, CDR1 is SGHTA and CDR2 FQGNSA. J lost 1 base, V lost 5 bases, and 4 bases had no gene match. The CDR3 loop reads CASSVLAGGSYEQYF. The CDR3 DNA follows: TGTGCCAGCAGCGTGCTAGCGGGGGGATCCTACGAGCAGTACTTC.

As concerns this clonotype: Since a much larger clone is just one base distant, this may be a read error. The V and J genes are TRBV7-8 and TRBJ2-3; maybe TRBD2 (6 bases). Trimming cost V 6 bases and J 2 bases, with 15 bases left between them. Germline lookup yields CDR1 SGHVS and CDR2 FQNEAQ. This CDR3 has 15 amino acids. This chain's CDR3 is CASRRRASSTDTQYF. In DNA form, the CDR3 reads TGTGCCAGCAGAAGGAGGGCCTCTTCCACAGATACGCAGTATTTT.

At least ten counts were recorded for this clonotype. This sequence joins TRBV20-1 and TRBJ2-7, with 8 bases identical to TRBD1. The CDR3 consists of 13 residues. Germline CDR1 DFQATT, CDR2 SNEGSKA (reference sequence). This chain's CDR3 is CSYRGNAMLEQYF. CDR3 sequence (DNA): TGCAGCTACAGGGGGAACGCAATGTTGGAGCAGTACTTC.

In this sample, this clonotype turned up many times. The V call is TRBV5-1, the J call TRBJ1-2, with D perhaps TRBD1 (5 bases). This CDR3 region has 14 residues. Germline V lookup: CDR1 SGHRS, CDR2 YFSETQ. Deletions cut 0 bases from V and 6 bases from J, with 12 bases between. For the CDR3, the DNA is TGCGCCAGCAGCTTGGAGGCAGGGCTTAATGGCTACACCTTC. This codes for CASSLEAGLNGYTF.

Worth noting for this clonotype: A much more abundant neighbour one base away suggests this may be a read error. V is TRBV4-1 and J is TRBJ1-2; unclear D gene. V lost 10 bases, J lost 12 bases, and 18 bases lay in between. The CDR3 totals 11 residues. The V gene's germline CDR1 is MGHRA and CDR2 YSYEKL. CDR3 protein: CATRTGEGHTF. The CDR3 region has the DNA TGCGCCACTAGGACTGGAGAGGGCCACACCTTC.

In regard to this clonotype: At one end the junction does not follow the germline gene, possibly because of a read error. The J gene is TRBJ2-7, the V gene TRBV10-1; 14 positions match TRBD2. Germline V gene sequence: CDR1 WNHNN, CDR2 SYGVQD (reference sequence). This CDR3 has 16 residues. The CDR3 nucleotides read TGCGCCAGCAGTCGATCGGGACTAGCGGGAGTAGGTGAGCAGTGCTTC. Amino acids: CASSRSGLAGVGEQCF.

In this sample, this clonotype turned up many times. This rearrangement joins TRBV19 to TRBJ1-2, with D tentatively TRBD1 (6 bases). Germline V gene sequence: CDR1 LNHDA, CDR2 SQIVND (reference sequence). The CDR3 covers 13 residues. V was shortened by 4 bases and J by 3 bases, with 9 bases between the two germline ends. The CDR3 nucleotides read TGTGCCAGTAGTACGACAGGCGACTATGGCTACACCTTC. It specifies CASSTTGDYGYTF.

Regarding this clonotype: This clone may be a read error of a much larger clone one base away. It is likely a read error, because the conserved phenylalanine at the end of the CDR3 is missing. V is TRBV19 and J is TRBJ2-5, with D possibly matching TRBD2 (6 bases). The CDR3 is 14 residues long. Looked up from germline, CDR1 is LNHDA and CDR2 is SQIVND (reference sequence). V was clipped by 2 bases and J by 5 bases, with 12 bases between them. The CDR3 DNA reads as TGTGCCAGTAGTATAACGGGGAGCGGGGAGACCCAGTACCTC. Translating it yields CASSITGSGETQYL.

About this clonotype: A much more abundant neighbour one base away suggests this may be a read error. The DNA of the CDR3 is TGCGCCAGCACCAATGGCCCTGGAGACTGCTCCTATAATTCACCCCTCCACTTT. It yields the protein CASTNGPGDCSYNSPLHF. The J gene is TRBJ1-6, the V gene TRBV10-2; D gene unclear. The CDR3 sequence is 18 residues long. Germline V gene data show CDR1 as WSHSY and CDR2 as SAAADI. Deletions cut 7 bases from V and 0 bases from J, with 19 bases between.

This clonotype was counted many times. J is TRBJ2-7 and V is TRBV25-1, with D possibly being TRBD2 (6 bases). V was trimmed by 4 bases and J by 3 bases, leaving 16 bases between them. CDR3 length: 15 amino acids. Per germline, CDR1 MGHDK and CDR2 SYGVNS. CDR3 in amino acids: CASSGRGTASYEQYF. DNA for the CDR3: TGTGCCAGCAGTGGCCGGGGGACGGCGAGCTACGAGCAGTACTTC.

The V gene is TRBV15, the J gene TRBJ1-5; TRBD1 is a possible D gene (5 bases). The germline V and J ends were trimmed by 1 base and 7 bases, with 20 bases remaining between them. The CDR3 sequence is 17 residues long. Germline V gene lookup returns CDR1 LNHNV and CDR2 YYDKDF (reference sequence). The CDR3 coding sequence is TGTGCCACCAGCAGAGTGGTAGGCAGTGGGGGAAGGCAGCCCCAGCATTTT. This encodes CATSRVVGSGGRQPQHF.

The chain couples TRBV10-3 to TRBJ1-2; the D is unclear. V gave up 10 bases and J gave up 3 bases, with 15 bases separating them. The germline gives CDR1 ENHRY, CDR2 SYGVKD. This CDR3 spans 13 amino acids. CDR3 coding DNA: TGTGCCACCAAAGCGGCACGCGACTATGGCTACACCTTC. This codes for CATKAARDYGYTF.

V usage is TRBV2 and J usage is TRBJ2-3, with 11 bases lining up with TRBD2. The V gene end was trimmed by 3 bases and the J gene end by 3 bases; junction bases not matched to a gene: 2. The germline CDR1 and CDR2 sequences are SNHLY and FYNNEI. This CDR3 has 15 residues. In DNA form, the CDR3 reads TGTGCCAGCAGTGAGGGACTAGCGGAAACAGATACGCAGTATTTT. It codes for CASSEGLAETDTQYF. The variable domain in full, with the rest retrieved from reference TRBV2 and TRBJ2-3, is EPEVTQTPSHQVTQMGQEVILRCVPISNHLYFYWYRQILGQKVEFLVSFYNNEISEKSEIFDDQFSVERPDGSNFTLKIRSTKLEDSAMYFCASSEGLAETDTQYFGPGTRLTVL.